This T cell receptor (beta chain) stems from a study of cytomegalovirus exposure and HLA in healthy donors. Study-level information: Among the 350 to 500 donors who were genotyped, roughly 76% fell in the genetic ancestry cluster that is associated with self-reported Caucasian donors.

The CDR3 is made up of 14 amino acids. The ends were cut back, 5 bases at V and 2 bases at J, with 11 bases in the middle. The germline CDR1 and CDR2 sequences are SGHNT and YENEEA. Primers: 60 Vbeta forward and 13 Jbeta reverse. Method: immunoSEQ multiplex PCR; TCRdb's copy keeps in-frame clones and lacks some. The data contain 150,000 to 200,000 clones, 80% to 85% of them seen just once; the ten biggest clones take up 1.7%. Study observations and caveats: Roughly uniform depth of sequencing across donors was assumed in presence/absence analyses. For TCR beta chains, V- and J-gene trimming was later linked to a missense DCLRE1C variant. Listed as cytomegalovirus-associated were 170 or so TCR beta chains.

Worth noting for this clone: The antigen is unknown.

The chain employs TRBV11-3 and TRBJ2-3, with a weak D call TRBD2 (6 bases). This clonotype originated in a woman aged 18-35 years in good health and CMV-seronegative. Input material: PBMCs. As DNA, the CDR3 is TGTGCCAGCAGCCCAGGAGGGCCCACAGATACGCAGTATTTT. This gives the protein CASSPGGPTDTQYF.